This T cell receptor beta chain was sequenced in a study of T cells in Graves' hyperthyroidism and ophthalmopathy (dated by TCRdb to about 2019). Context from the whole study: Peripheral blood samples were taken at initial diagnosis, before any treatment was given. Prospective prediction of ophthalmopathy was tested in an independent validation cohort consisting of roughly 19 hyperthyroidism patients and more than 15 patients who later progressed to ophthalmopathy. Following sampling, methimazole starting at 30 mg daily was given to hyperthyroidism patients, and high-dose intravenous methylprednisolone was given to ophthalmopathy patients. A discovery cohort of roughly 100 patients, roughly 43 with Graves' ophthalmopathy and about 58 with stable Graves' hyperthyroidism, was used to find distinguishing TCR V-J signatures. TCR Vbeta CDR3 sequencing of around 130 peripheral blood samples (under 45 ophthalmopathy, approximately 80 hyperthyroidism and roughly 17 progressor patients) is reported in the paper. The approximately 97 discovery patients were randomly divided into training and test sets at a 7:3 ratio. The study also compared thyroid tissue and blood T-cell repertoires from a handful of Graves' hyperthyroidism patients. Summary of the overall study and its limitations: Blood samples also contained most of the expanded thyroid clonotypes (frequency above 0.001), which suggests that blood repertoires may reflect thyroid immune responses. In cross-validation, a model built on a 13 V-J signature told ophthalmopathy apart from stable hyperthyroidism with 85% to 90% sensitivity and about 81% specificity, and in testing the same model reached 80%/75%. In validation, progression to ophthalmopathy was predicted by the model with roughly 69% sensitivity and 72.22% specificity, a median of approximately 7.1 months before onset. No statistical method was used to fix the sample size in advance, and group allocation was not hidden from the investigators.

Ophthalmopathy patients had moderately to severely active disease, Clinical Activity Score of at least 3, NOSPECS grade of at least 4, and duration under 3 months. The study excluded patients with uncontrolled infections, other autoimmune diseases, pregnancy or lactation. Diagnoses relied on clinical symptoms, serum thyroxine and TRAb, thyroid ultrasound and orbital computed tomography. Ficoll-Paque density gradient centrifugation was used to isolate PBMCs from about 9.4 ml of fresh peripheral blood. Total RNA was extracted with Trizol reagent, and quality was checked on an Agilent 2100 Bioanalyzer. Amplification of TCR beta CDR3 regions was carried out from RNA transcripts. For the first round of RT-PCR on the TCR CDR3, the HTBI primer set was used together with the Qiagen OneStep RT-PCR kit. The libraries were constructed in a second round of multiplex PCR and then size-selected and purified. The libraries were sequenced on an Illumina HiSeq2000 using paired-end 100 bp reads. As for how the authors treated the data: Raw data were processed with SOAPnuke, discarding reads with adapters, uncalled bases, mean Phred below 15, or no exact constant-primer or identifier match. COPE v1.2.5 was used to merge high-quality paired reads, and clonotypes were defined as unique nucleotide sequences. MiTCR v1.1 was used to align clonotypes to the IMGT TRBV, TRBD and TRBJ reference segments. The analysis included only V-J combinations with a frequency above 0.0001, which together covered 99.2% of the repertoires. The TCS score was defined as the ratio of F50 (clonal expansion) to E x V (chaos), calculated using BLOSUM62-based TCRdist between CDR3 peptides within each V-J. Welch's t-statistics and random forest reduced just over 500 V-J features to about 12, which were used in a naive Bayes classifier (R e1071). TCRdb applied fastp at Q25 and MiXCR to the public reads, then kept only in-frame beta chains. Each entry is one CDR3 protein sequence, shown with its most common DNA and genes. TCRdb's processing, not the authors' own work, is the source of the V and J calls. Present in this sample are around 350,000 distinct CDR3 sequences, about 15% of which were seen just once. Around 20% of the sample is held by the ten biggest clonotypes.

Deletion took 4 bases off V and 4 bases off J, with a span of 13 bases between the germline ends. The germline V gene specifies SGHTA as CDR1 and FQGNSA as CDR2. The CDR3, from cysteine to phenylalanine, totals 14 residues. This entry keeps only the CDR3 DNA: 42 bases, framed from base 1. This clonotype was observed at least ten times. Its antigen is still unknown. Base qualities were left out, and no much larger clone turns up one base away. The sample consisted of blood. Here the chain combines TRBV7-2 and TRBJ2-5, with the identity of the D gene unclear. The clonotype originates from a woman aged 25 to 39 with Graves' ophthalmopathy. The CDR3 reads as follows: CASSSGRFGETQYF. DNA sequence: TGTGCCAGCAGCTCTGGCAGGTTCGGAGAGACCCAGTACTTC.